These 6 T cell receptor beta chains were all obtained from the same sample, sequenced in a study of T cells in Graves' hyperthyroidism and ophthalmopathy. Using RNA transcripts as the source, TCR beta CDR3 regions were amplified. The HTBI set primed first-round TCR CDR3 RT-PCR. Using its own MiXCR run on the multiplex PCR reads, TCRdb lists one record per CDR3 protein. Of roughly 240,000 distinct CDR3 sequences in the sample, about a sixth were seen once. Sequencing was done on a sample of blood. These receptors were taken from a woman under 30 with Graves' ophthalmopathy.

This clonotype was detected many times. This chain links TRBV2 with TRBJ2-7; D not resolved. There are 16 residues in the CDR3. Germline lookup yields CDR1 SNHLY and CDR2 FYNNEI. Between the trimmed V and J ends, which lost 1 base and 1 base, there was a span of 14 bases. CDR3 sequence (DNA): TGTGCCAGCAGTGAAGTGTTATGGTCAGGTTCCTACGAGCAGTACTTC. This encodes CASSEVLWSGSYEQYF.

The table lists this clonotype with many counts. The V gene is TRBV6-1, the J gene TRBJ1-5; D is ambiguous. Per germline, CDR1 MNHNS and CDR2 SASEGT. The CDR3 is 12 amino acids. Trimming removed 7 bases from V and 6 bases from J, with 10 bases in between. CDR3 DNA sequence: TGTGCCAGCAAGGGTCTAAGTCAGCCCCAGCATTTT. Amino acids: CASKGLSQPQHF.

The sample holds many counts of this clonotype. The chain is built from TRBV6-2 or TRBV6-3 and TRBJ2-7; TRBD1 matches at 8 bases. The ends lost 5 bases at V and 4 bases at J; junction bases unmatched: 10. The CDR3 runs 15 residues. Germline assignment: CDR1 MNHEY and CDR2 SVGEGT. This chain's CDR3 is CASSRGQGTRYEQYF. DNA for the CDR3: TGTGCCAGCAGTCGAGGACAGGGAACGAGGTACGAGCAGTACTTC.

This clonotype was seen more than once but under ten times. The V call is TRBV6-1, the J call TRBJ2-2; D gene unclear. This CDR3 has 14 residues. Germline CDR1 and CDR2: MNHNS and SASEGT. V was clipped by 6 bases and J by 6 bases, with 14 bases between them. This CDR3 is CASSLRHFSGELFF. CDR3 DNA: TGTGCCAGCAGCCTCCGACATTTTTCCGGGGAGCTGTTTTTT.

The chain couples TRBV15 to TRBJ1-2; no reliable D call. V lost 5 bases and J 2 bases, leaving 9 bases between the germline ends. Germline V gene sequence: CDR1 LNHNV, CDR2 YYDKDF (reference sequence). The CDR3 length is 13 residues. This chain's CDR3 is CATSQGINYGYTF. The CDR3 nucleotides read TGTGCCACCAGCCAAGGGATAAACTATGGCTACACCTTC.

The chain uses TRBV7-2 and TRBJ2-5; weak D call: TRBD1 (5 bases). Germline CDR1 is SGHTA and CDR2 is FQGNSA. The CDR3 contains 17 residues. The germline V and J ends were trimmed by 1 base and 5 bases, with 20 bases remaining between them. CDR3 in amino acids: CASSLGRGRRTMETQYF. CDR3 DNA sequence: TGTGCCAGCAGCTTAGGGAGAGGACGCCGGACAATGGAGACCCAGTACTTC. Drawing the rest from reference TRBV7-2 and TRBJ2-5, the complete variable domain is GAGVSQSPSNKVTEKGKDVELRCDPISGHTALYWYRQSLGQGLEFLIYFQGNSAPDKSGLPSDRFSAERTGGSVSTLTIQRTQQEDSAVYLCASSLGRGRRTMETQYFGPGTRLLVL.